This is a list of T cell receptor beta chains from one sample in a study of Graves' ophthalmopathy and Graves' hyperthyroidism. TCRdb recomputed calls from the multiplex PCR reads with MiXCR, one row per CDR3 protein. The sample lists some 370,000 distinct CDR3 sequences; 15% to 20% were seen once. Sequencing used peripheral blood. These receptors were collected from an adult woman with stable Graves' hyperthyroidism. CDR3s include the opening cysteine and the closing phenylalanine or tryptophan. A D gene is named only where the DNA matches it firmly. Size values are once, few and many counts, or a class for expanded clones, and some rows have none.

CDR3 DNA: TGTGCCAGCAGCCCCCGGGGAGACTCTGGGGCCAACGTCCTGACTTTC; CDR3 protein: CASSPRGDSGANVLTF; clone size: -; J gene: TRBJ2-6; V gene: TRBV3-1; D gene: -
CDR3 DNA: TGTGCCAGCAGCTACGCTTGGGGCAGGATCGATCAGCCCCAGCATTTT; CDR3 protein: CASSYAWGRIDQPQHF; clone size: many; J gene: TRBJ1-5; V gene: TRBV6-5; D gene: -
CDR3 DNA: TGCGCCAGCAGCCAAGATCTGAAAGTGGTGTATGGCTACACCTTC; CDR3 protein: CASSQDLKVVYGYTF; clone size: many; J gene: TRBJ1-2; V gene: TRBV4-1; D gene: -
CDR3 DNA: TGTGCCAGCAGCTTAGCCCCACTTATCGAAGCTTTCTTT; CDR3 protein: CASSLAPLIEAFF; clone size: many; J gene: TRBJ1-1; V gene: TRBV11-2; D gene: -
CDR3 DNA: TGCGCCAGCAGCCCCGACCTTGTCGAAAACATTCAGTACTTC; CDR3 protein: CASSPDLVENIQYF; clone size: many; J gene: TRBJ2-4; V gene: TRBV5-1; D gene: -
CDR3 DNA: TGTGCCAGCAGCTTCAACTTCGACAGGCTCTACGAGCAGTACTTC; CDR3 protein: CASSFNFDRLYEQYF; clone size: many; J gene: TRBJ2-7; V gene: TRBV11-2; D gene: -
CDR3 DNA: TGCGCCAGCAGCATGATGGGGGGGGGGACCCTCTACTACGAGCAGTACTTC; CDR3 protein: CASSMMGGGTLYYEQYF; clone size: many; J gene: TRBJ2-7; V gene: TRBV5-1; D gene: TRBD2
CDR3 DNA: TGTGCCAGCAGTTACCCACCGGGGGGGGCCTACGAGCAGTACTTC; CDR3 protein: CASSYPPGGAYEQYF; clone size: many; J gene: TRBJ2-7; V gene: TRBV6-2/TRBV6-3; D gene: TRBD2
CDR3 DNA: TGCGCCAGCAGCCTTCTTCCCTCCCAAGAGACCCAGTACTTC; CDR3 protein: CASSLLPSQETQYF; clone size: -; J gene: TRBJ2-5; V gene: TRBV4-1; D gene: -
CDR3 DNA: TGTGCCAGCAGAAGAGGACAGGGAATCTACGAGCAGTACTTC; CDR3 protein: CASRRGQGIYEQYF; clone size: many; J gene: TRBJ2-7; V gene: TRBV6-1; D gene: TRBD1
CDR3 DNA: TGTGCCAGCAGCAAAAGAACAGGCACGGACACCTTC; CDR3 protein: CASSKRTGTDTF; clone size: many; J gene: TRBJ1-2; V gene: TRBV28; D gene: -
CDR3 DNA: TGTGCCAGCGGACTAGTGCAAGAGACCCAGTACTTC; CDR3 protein: CASGLVQETQYF; clone size: many; J gene: TRBJ2-5; V gene: TRBV10-3; D gene: TRBD2
CDR3 DNA: TGTGCCAGCTCACTCTCGACAGGAAGGTCAAAAGAGACCCAGTACTTC; CDR3 protein: CASSLSTGRSKETQYF; clone size: few; J gene: TRBJ2-5; V gene: TRBV18; D gene: -
CDR3 DNA: TGTGCCAGTAACAGGGGTCCCAAAAACATTCAGTACTTC; CDR3 protein: CASNRGPKNIQYF; clone size: -; J gene: TRBJ2-4; V gene: TRBV19; D gene: TRBD1
CDR3 DNA: TGTGCCAGCAGTATACAGGGAAAGAACACTGAAGCTTTCTTT; CDR3 protein: CASSIQGKNTEAFF; clone size: many; J gene: TRBJ1-1; V gene: TRBV27; D gene: -
CDR3 DNA: TGTGCCAGCAGACCGACGGTGGGGTTTCCCACCGGGGAGCTGTTTTTT; CDR3 protein: CASRPTVGFPTGELFF; clone size: -; J gene: TRBJ2-2; V gene: TRBV28; D gene: -
CDR3 DNA: TGCAGTGCTAGAGGGACGGGTAATCAGCCCCAGCATTTT; CDR3 protein: CSARGTGNQPQHF; clone size: many; J gene: TRBJ1-5; V gene: TRBV20-1; D gene: -
CDR3 DNA: TGTGCCAGCAGTTACTTAGCGGGAGGTACCCAAGAGACCCAGTACTTC; CDR3 protein: CASSYLAGGTQETQYF; clone size: many; J gene: TRBJ2-5; V gene: TRBV6-5; D gene: TRBD2
CDR3 DNA: TGTGCCAGCAGTTACGGGCACGACGGAAACACCATATATTTT; CDR3 protein: CASSYGHDGNTIYF; clone size: -; J gene: TRBJ1-3; V gene: TRBV6-2/TRBV6-3; D gene: -
CDR3 DNA: TGTGCCAGCAGTGACAGGGCGGGCTATGGCTACACCTTC; CDR3 protein: CASSDRAGYGYTF; clone size: many; J gene: TRBJ1-2; V gene: TRBV6-1; D gene: -
CDR3 DNA: TGTGCCAGCACCCAGACTAGCGGCGCCCCAGATACGCAGTATTTT; CDR3 protein: CASTQTSGAPDTQYF; clone size: few; J gene: TRBJ2-3; V gene: TRBV6-1; D gene: TRBD2
CDR3 DNA: TGTGCCAGCTCAACAGACAGCTATGGCTACACCTTC; CDR3 protein: CASSTDSYGYTF; clone size: many; J gene: TRBJ1-2; V gene: TRBV18; D gene: -
CDR3 DNA: TGTGCCAGCAGCTTCTCGGGACAGGGGGGAAATTCACCCCTCCACTTT; CDR3 protein: CASSFSGQGGNSPLHF; clone size: few; J gene: TRBJ1-6; V gene: TRBV7-2; D gene: TRBD1
CDR3 DNA: TGTGCCAGCACCCCGAGGGAGGATAACTATGGCTACACCTTC; CDR3 protein: CASTPREDNYGYTF; clone size: many; J gene: TRBJ1-2; V gene: TRBV6-5; D gene: -
CDR3 DNA: TGTGCCAGCAGGGACCGGGACAGTAACACCGGGGAGCTGTTTTTT; CDR3 protein: CASRDRDSNTGELFF; clone size: many; J gene: TRBJ2-2; V gene: TRBV7-3; D gene: TRBD1